The rows below give T cell receptor beta chains drawn from one sample of a study of cytomegalovirus exposure and HLA in healthy donors. Sequencing used immunoSEQ multiplex PCR; TCRdb keeps in-frame clones, though not all of them. The sample records approximately 150,000 clones, about 74% being singletons. Sequencing was performed on PBMCs. The receptor set was obtained from a male donor in good health and CMV-seronegative. Each CDR3 is given with its conserved first and last residue. Fields, in order: clone size, CDR3 length, V gene, D gene, J gene, CDR3 DNA, CDR3 protein. A D gene is named only where the DNA matches it firmly. For some rows the clone size is stated as once, few or many, or as a class when expanded; others skip it.

NA,15,TRBV7-3,NA,TRBJ2-7,TGTGCCAGCAGCTTAGGAGGGGCCAGCTCCTACGAGCAGTACTTC,CASSLGGASSYEQYF
NA,16,TRBV7-9,TRBD2,TRBJ2-3,TGTGCCAGCAGCTCGGGGACTAGCGGTAGCACAGATACGCAGTATTTT,CASSSGTSGSTDTQYF
NA,14,TRBV7-3,TRBD2,TRBJ2-5,TGTGCCAGCAGCCCGGGACTAGCACCAGAGACCCAGTACTTC,CASSPGLAPETQYF
NA,17,TRBV7-9,NA,TRBJ1-3,TGTGCCAGCAGCTTCCCGGGAGCAGGGAGTCCTGGAAACACCATATATTTT,CASSFPGAGSPGNTIYF
NA,15,TRBV4-1,NA,TRBJ2-4,TGCGCCAGCAGCCGGGGAGGTGGTAGTAATAACATTCAGTACTTC,CASSRGGGSNNIQYF
once,14,TRBV7-7,TRBD1,TRBJ2-1,TGTGCTAGCAGCCTGGGACAGGGAGACCATGAGCAGTTCTTC,CASSLGQGDHEQFF
NA,16,TRBV5-1,TRBD2,TRBJ2-7,TGCGCCAGCAGCTTGGAACCGGGGGGGTTCTCCTACGAGCAGTACTTC,CASSLEPGGFSYEQYF
NA,12,TRBV5-4,NA,TRBJ2-5,TGTGCCAGCAGCTTGGACAGCGAGACCCAGTACTTC,CASSLDSETQYF
NA,14,TRBV9,TRBD1,TRBJ2-7,TGTGCCAGCAGCGTAGGGCAGGGGGACTACGAGCAGTACTTC,CASSVGQGDYEQYF
NA,14,TRBV6-5,NA,TRBJ2-4,TGTGCCAGCAGTCCTGGCCCCGGGGTGAACATTCAGTACTTC,CASSPGPGVNIQYF
NA,16,TRBV5-1,TRBD1,TRBJ2-1,TGCGCCAGCAGCTCCCGCCGGGACAGGGGTTCCAATGAGCAGTTCTTC,CASSSRRDRGSNEQFF
NA,15,TRBV7-9,NA,TRBJ1-4,TGTTCCAGCAGCCCTAAGGGAGGCACTAATGAAAAACTGTTTTTT,CSSSPKGGTNEKLFF
NA,15,TRBV7-3,TRBD2,TRBJ2-5,TGTGCCAGCAGCTTAAGGCGGGGGGGGTGGGAGACCCAGTACTTC,CASSLRRGGWETQYF
NA,11,TRBV30,NA,TRBJ1-2,TGTGCCTGGCAGGGGTGGAATGGCTACACCTTC,CAWQGWNGYTF
NA,16,TRBV27,TRBD2,TRBJ2-3,TGTGCCAGCAGTTTAGAACCTAGCGGGAGCACAGATACGCAGTATTTT,CASSLEPSGSTDTQYF
NA,14,TRBV30,NA,TRBJ2-7,TGTGCCTCGACTTTTGGGGCACAAACCTACGAGCAGTACTTC,CASTFGAQTYEQYF
NA,15,TRBV11-1,NA,TRBJ2-1,TGTGCCAGCAGCTTAGATAGGAGCTCCTACAATGAGCAGTTCTTC,CASSLDRSSYNEQFF
few,14,TRBV6-5,TRBD1,TRBJ1-1,TGTGCCAGCAGTCCGGGACAGGGGGCTTTTCGGGCTTTCTTT,CASSPGQGAFRAFF
NA,15,TRBV18,NA,TRBJ1-6,TGTGCCAGCTCACCAAGCCCTCTGTATAATTCACCCCTCCACTTT,CASSPSPLYNSPLHF
few,14,TRBV6-5,TRBD1,TRBJ1-1,TGTGCCAGCAGTTATCAGGGGGTGAACACTGAAGCTTTCTTT,CASSYQGVNTEAFF
once,13,TRBV30,NA,TRBJ1-1,TGTGCCTGGAGTGTACGGGCAGGGGCTGAAGCTTTCTTT,CAWSVRAGAEAFF
NA,11,TRBV7-8,NA,TRBJ2-7,TGTGCCAGCAGCCGAGACTACGAGCAGTACTTC,CASSRDYEQYF
NA,15,TRBV6-6,TRBD1,TRBJ2-2,TGTGCCAGCAGCCGACAGGGGGCCGGCACCGGGGAGCTGTTTTTT,CASSRQGAGTGELFF
NA,14,TRBV7-3,TRBD2,TRBJ2-4,TGTGCCAGCAGCCCATCTAGCGGCCATCCCATTCAGTACTTC,CASSPSSGHPIQYF
NA,15,TRBV5-4,NA,TRBJ1-2,TGTGCCAGCAGCCAAGTGGGCCGCGCCTCCTATGGCTACACCTTC,CASSQVGRASYGYTF
NA,11,TRBV30,TRBD1,TRBJ2-4,TGTGTCGGGACAGTGAAAAACATTCAGTACTTC,CVGTVKNIQYF
NA,15,TRBV7-8,TRBD1,TRBJ2-7,TGTGCCAGCAGCTCAATGGGGACAGCTTCCTACGAGCAGTACTTC,CASSSMGTASYEQYF
NA,15,TRBV6-5,NA,TRBJ2-7,TGTGCCAGCAGTTACTCGAACTATCTGGAGTACGAGCAGTACTTC,CASSYSNYLEYEQYF
NA,16,TRBV9,TRBD2,TRBJ2-1,TGTGCCAGCAGCGTCGGGGGACTAGCGGGATTCAATGAGCAGTTCTTC,CASSVGGLAGFNEQFF
NA,16,TRBV29-1,NA,TRBJ2-1,TGCAGCGTTGAAGCTTTAGCGGCCCCCCCCTACAATGAGCAGTTCTTC,CSVEALAAPPYNEQFF
once,15,TRBV11-1,NA,TRBJ1-1,TGTGCCAGCAGCTATGCCGTGACTCCGTTCACTGAAGCTTTCTTT,CASSYAVTPFTEAFF
NA,13,TRBV7-2,NA,TRBJ2-2,TGTGCCAGCAGCTTACAGGGCACCGGGGAGCTGTTTTTT,CASSLQGTGELFF
NA,13,TRBV6-5,TRBD1,TRBJ2-1,TGTGCCAGCCGCAGGGGGTGGAACAATGAGCAGTTCTTC,CASRRGWNNEQFF
few,15,TRBV28,TRBD2,TRBJ2-1,TGTGCCAGCAGTCACAGCGGGAAAGTTTACAATGAGCAGTTCTTC,CASSHSGKVYNEQFF
NA,18,TRBV13,TRBD2,TRBJ2-7,TGTGCCAGCAGCTCGATCCCCTTAGGCGCGGGAGCGTACTACGAGCAGTACTTC,CASSSIPLGAGAYYEQYF
NA,14,TRBV19,NA,TRBJ2-2,TGTGCCAGTGGGGACTTCGCGAACACCGGGGAGCTGTTTTTT,CASGDFANTGELFF
NA,14,TRBV5-1,TRBD1,TRBJ1-1,TGCGCCAGCAGCCCACAGACAGGGGGCACTGAAGCTTTCTTT,CASSPQTGGTEAFF
NA,13,TRBV2,TRBD2,TRBJ2-7,TGTGCCAGCAGTGGCGGGGGTGTATACGAGCAGTACTTC,CASSGGGVYEQYF
NA,15,TRBV7-8,TRBD2,TRBJ2-3,TGTGCCAGCCCCCCAGCGGGGGGGCCCCTTGATACGCAGTATTTT,CASPPAGGPLDTQYF
NA,16,TRBV28,NA,TRBJ1-1,TGTGCCAGCAGCTCCACACTACAGGGTATGAACACTGAAGCTTTCTTT,CASSSTLQGMNTEAFF
NA,16,TRBV9,NA,TRBJ2-7,TGTGCCAGCAGCGTAGGACTTCCTCCCCTCTCCTACGAGCAGTACTTC,CASSVGLPPLSYEQYF
NA,15,TRBV5-6,TRBD1,TRBJ2-4,TGTGCCAGCAGCTTAAGACAGGGGGCCAAAAACATTCAGTACTTC,CASSLRQGAKNIQYF
NA,14,TRBV5-1,TRBD1,TRBJ1-1,TGCGCCAGCAGGCGGGGGACAGGAAACACTGAAGCTTTCTTT,CASRRGTGNTEAFF
NA,17,TRBV11-2,NA,TRBJ2-3,TGTGCCAGCAGCTTAGGAAGGGGCCCCGTCGGCACAGATACGCAGTATTTT,CASSLGRGPVGTDTQYF
few,12,TRBV29-1,NA,TRBJ2-7,TGCAGCGTGGGTGGGCTTACCTACGAGCAGTACTTC,CSVGGLTYEQYF
NA,13,TRBV27,TRBD1,TRBJ1-2,TGTGCCAGCAGTTTCCGGGACAGGGGCGCCTGCACCTTC,CASSFRDRGACTF
few,14,TRBV28,NA,TRBJ1-1,TGTGCCAGCAGTTTATTCCCTGTGGCCACTGAAGCTTTCTTT,CASSLFPVATEAFF
NA,14,TRBV4-1,NA,TRBJ1-2,TGCGCCAGCAGCCCCGGACCAGGGGACTATGGCTACACCTTC,CASSPGPGDYGYTF
NA,14,TRBV5-1,NA,TRBJ2-1,TGCGCCAGCAGCTTCTCGGGGACTGACAATGAGCAGTTCTTC,CASSFSGTDNEQFF
NA,14,TRBV29-1,NA,TRBJ1-4,TGCAGCGTAGGTTCAGGGCGTTCTAATGAAAAACTGTTTTTT,CSVGSGRSNEKLFF
NA,13,TRBV28,NA,TRBJ2-7,TGTGCCAGCAGTTTAACCGGGAACTACGAGCAGTACTTC,CASSLTGNYEQYF
once,15,TRBV5-4,TRBD1,TRBJ1-1,TGTACCAGCAGATCAGGGACAGGGGGTATGGGTGAAGCTTTCTTT,CTSRSGTGGMGEAFF
NA,15,TRBV27,NA,TRBJ2-1,TGTGCCAGCAGTTGGGCGGGAAGCTCCTACAATGAGCAGTTCTTC,CASSWAGSSYNEQFF
few,15,TRBV10-2,TRBD1,TRBJ2-7,TGCGCCAGCAGTATTACAGGGGTGACCTCCTACGAGCAGTACTTC,CASSITGVTSYEQYF
once,16,TRBV7-2,TRBD1,TRBJ1-3,TGTGCCAGCAGCCCTCCGGGACAGGGACCTGGAAACACCATATATTTT,CASSPPGQGPGNTIYF
NA,15,TRBV19,TRBD2,TRBJ2-5,TGTGCCAGTACTCGGGGGGGCGGGGGGCAAGAGACCCAGTACTTC,CASTRGGGGQETQYF
NA,13,TRBV6-5,NA,TRBJ2-2,TGTGCCAGCAGGCCACAGGGATCCGGGGAGCTGTTTTTT,CASRPQGSGELFF
once,15,TRBV25-1,TRBD1,TRBJ2-7,TGTGCCAGCAGTGAATCGAGGACAGGGCGCTACGAGCAGTACTTC,CASSESRTGRYEQYF
NA,15,TRBV7-6,TRBD2,TRBJ2-5,TGTGCCAGCAGCTGGGAAGCGGGGTCCCAAGAGACCCAGTACTTC,CASSWEAGSQETQYF